This TCR beta chain stems from a study of blood T cell repertoires in COVID-19. Study-level background: Specimens from acute and convalescent COVID-19 originated in the United States, Italy and Spain.

Enrolled through a virtual design, the participants were between roughly 18 and 89 years of age and came from under 30 US areas. Grouping used clinical history reported by participants in a survey and questionnaire. In the source study's methods: Reference gene primer amplification gave estimated nucleated cell counts. The data were produced by immunoSEQ multiplex PCR, yet TCRdb's version contains in-frame clones alone and is incomplete. V and J calls plus clone size are reproduced from that table; the DNA served to infer D and trimming. The sample comprises over 200,000 clones, more than 75% of which are singletons, and around 15% rests with the top ten. Trimming at V came to 4 bases and at J to 3 bases, leaving 5 bases not matched to a gene. The CDR3 covers 15 residues. Germline CDR1 and CDR2: KGHDR and SFDVKD.

The material sequenced was PBMCs or T cells enriched from blood (not recorded which). This sequence joins TRBV24-1 and TRBJ2-7; 10 bases line up with TRBD2. The clonotype was recovered from a man between 18 and 29 years old who had recovered from COVID-19. The CDR3 nucleotides are TGTGCCACCAGTGACTCTAGCGGGAGACTCTACGAGCAGTACTTC. Translating gives CATSDSSGRLYEQYF.